These 12 T cell receptor beta chains were sequenced from one sample in a study of blood T cell repertoires in COVID-19. Using immunoSEQ multiplex PCR, the repertoire was profiled, and TCRdb retains in-frame clones only, with some absent. The data show roughly 330,000 clones, with approximately 88% seen just once and 5% to 6% held by the top ten. Source material: PBMCs or T cells enriched from blood (not recorded which). The receptors were sampled from a man aged 25-40 years who had recovered from COVID-19.

This chain uses TRBV7-8 with TRBJ1-5, with D possibly being TRBD1 (6 bases). V was clipped by 2 bases and J by 0 bases, with 11 bases between them. The CDR3 covers 16 residues. From germline, CDR1 is SGHVS and CDR2 FQNEAQ. CDR3 nucleotides: TGTGCCAGCAGCTTATACAGGGACTATAGCAATCAGCCCCAGCATTTT. Encoded protein: CASSLYRDYSNQPQHF.

The rearrangement joins TRBV11-1 to TRBJ2-2; D gene unclear. Trimming pared 1 base from V and 0 bases from J, leaving 6 bases between. Germline V lookup: CDR1 SGHAT, CDR2 FQDESV (reference sequence). This CDR3 has 15 residues. CDR3 DNA: TGTGCCAGCAGCTTAGATCAGGCGAACACCGGGGAGCTGTTTTTT. It specifies CASSLDQANTGELFF.

The rearrangement links TRBV5-1 to TRBJ2-3, with 8 nucleotides matching TRBD2. The CDR3 is 16 amino acids. Germline assignment: CDR1 SGHRS and CDR2 YFSETQ. The J segment lost 4 bases and the V segment lost 4 bases, leaving 11 bases of the junction unmatched. The CDR3, as DNA: TGCGCCAGCAGCCCGCCCGAGGGCGGGGGGCCAGATACGCAGTATTTT. It yields the protein CASSPPEGGGPDTQYF.

The chain combines TRBV6-5 with TRBJ2-1; TRBD1 matches 7 bases. Germline V lookup: CDR1 MNHEY, CDR2 SVGAGI. The CDR3 runs 15 residues. V shed 4 bases and J 0 bases; nucleotides not matched to a gene: 3. The CDR3 loop is CASSSQGSSYNEQFF. The CDR3, as DNA: TGTGCCAGCAGTTCACAGGGGAGCTCCTACAATGAGCAGTTCTTC.

The J gene is TRBJ1-2, the V gene TRBV18, with 7 bases matching TRBD1. The V segment lost 6 bases and the J segment 5 bases; nucleotides outside the gene matches: 9. The CDR3 is 14 amino acids. The germline V gene encodes CDR1 KGHSH and CDR2 LQKENI. CDR3 DNA sequence: TGTGCCAGCTCGTCAGGGACAGCAAAATATGGCTACACCTTC. The encoded protein is CASSSGTAKYGYTF.

The chain uses TRBV10-3 and TRBJ1-6; D is unresolved. The CDR3 is made up of 12 amino acids. Germline CDR1 ENHRY, CDR2 SYGVKD. Trimming cost V 6 bases and J 14 bases, with 14 bases left between them. The CDR3 region is CAISQVGEALHF. CDR3 nucleotides: TGTGCCATCAGCCAGGTCGGGGAGGCCCTCCACTTT.

The V gene is TRBV28, the J gene TRBJ1-5, with TRBD1 identical over 11 bases. The CDR3 consists of 19 residues. V was clipped by 6 bases and J by 2 bases; unmatched bases: 15. Germline lookup yields CDR1 MDHEN and CDR2 SYDVKM. CDR3 coding DNA: TGTGCCAGCAGAGACCGGGACAGGGGGAGAATTCTTGGCAATCAGCCCCAGCATTTT. Translated: CASRDRDRGRILGNQPQHF. The variable domain in full, completed from reference TRBV28 and TRBJ1-5, reads DVKVTQSSRYLVKRTGEKVFLECVQDMDHENMFWYRQDPGLGLRLIYFSYDVKMKEKGDIPEGYSVSREKKERFSLILESASTNQTSMYLCASRDRDRGRILGNQPQHFGDGTRLSIL.

The chain couples TRBV24-1 to TRBJ2-7; D gene unclear. CDR1 and CDR2 from the germline V gene are KGHDR and SFDVKD. The V end was cut by 3 bases, the J end by 8 bases, with 10 bases between. The CDR3 loop spans 12 amino acids. The CDR3 sequence is CATSDPTTKQYF. The CDR3, as DNA: TGTGCCACCAGTGATCCAACTACAAAGCAGTACTTC.

The rearrangement uses TRBV5-4 and TRBJ2-3; D call uncertain. CDR3 length: 15 residues. With 3 bases removed from V and 0 bases from J, the gap between germline ends came to 11 bases. CDR1 is SGHNT, CDR2 YYREEE, per germline (reference sequence). CDR3 sequence (DNA): TGTGCCAGCAGCTCTCAGCGTTCTAGCACAGATACGCAGTATTTT. This gives the protein CASSSQRSSTDTQYF.

The rearrangement joins TRBV28 to TRBJ1-6; D remains ambiguous. Germline V gene data show CDR1 as MDHEN and CDR2 as SYDVKM. This CDR3 contains 15 residues. V lost 8 bases and J lost 0, with 11 bases in between. The CDR3 sequence: CASRPPSSYNSPLHF. The CDR3 DNA sequence: TGTGCCAGCCGCCCTCCGAGCTCCTATAATTCACCCCTCCACTTT.

This chain connects TRBV6-4 to TRBJ2-3; 9 bases map to TRBD2. Per the germline V gene, CDR1 is MRHNA and CDR2 is SNTAGT. V gave up 3 bases and J gave up 4 bases; unmatched junction bases: 5. This CDR3 contains 15 residues. CDR3 nucleotide sequence: TGTGCCAGCAGTGATCGCGGGGGGGCCGCAGATACGCAGTATTTT. Translating gives CASSDRGGAADTQYF.

CDR3 in DNA: TGCGCCAGCAGCCAAGGACGGGACAGGGCAAATTCACCCCTCCACTTT. This gives the protein CASSQGRDRANSPLHF. This chain uses TRBV4-1 with TRBJ1-6, with TRBD1 identical over 9 bases. V trimming: 1 base; J trimming: 7 bases; junction bases outside the gene matches: 5. The germline gives CDR1 MGHRA, CDR2 YSYEKL. The CDR3 consists of 16 residues.